This T cell receptor (beta chain) was found in a study of T cells after somatic rescue of genetic block. This CDR3 region has 17 residues. Germline V CDR1 and CDR2: SGHRS, YFSETQ. With V trimmed by 4 bases and J by 6 bases, 14 bases remained unmatched. Profiled with immunoSEQ multiplex PCR; TCRdb holds only in-frame clones, not every one. Altogether fewer than 150,000 clones are present, just over 90% being singletons, with the ten largest covering about 1.5%. The clonotype originates from a woman aged 18-35 years. Sequenced material: peripheral blood mononuclear cells (PBMCs). The chain uses TRBV5-1 and TRBJ2-1; 9 bases agree with TRBD1. In DNA, the CDR3 is TGCGCCAGCAGCCGAAGCGGTACGGACAGGGGCTCCAATGAGCAGTTCTTC. The encoded protein is CASSRSGTDRGSNEQFF.